This T cell receptor (beta chain) was sequenced during a study of shared clonotypes between healthy human individuals. Profiling relied on immunoSEQ multiplex PCR, and the TCRdb table lists in-frame clones only, not all of them. The table shows roughly 680,000 clones, with roughly 72% occurring only once. As regards this clone: Its specificity is unknown.

There are 14 residues in the CDR3. Germline CDR1 SNHLY, CDR2 FYNNEI. V lost 6 bases to trimming and J lost 1 base, with 12 bases between them. The study's findings and limits: The study found lower generation probabilities in non-shared clonotypes than in those shared by all four donors.

This receptor was obtained from a woman aged 25 to 39 in good health. The sequenced sample was memory CD4+ T cells sorted from blood. The subset was: CD45RA-negative fraction. This chain connects TRBV2 to TRBJ1-1; perhaps TRBD1 as D (5 bases). CDR3 amino acids: CASRSRGQNTEAFF. In DNA form, the CDR3 reads TGTGCCAGCAGATCGCGAGGACAGAACACTGAAGCTTTCTTT.